This T cell receptor (beta chain) was obtained from a study of blood T cell repertoires in COVID-19. Per the germline V gene, CDR1 is DFQATT and CDR2 is SNEGSKA (reference sequence). This CDR3 is built from 10 residues. Authors' processing steps: Quantification of nucleated cells was approximated via reference gene primer amplification. Repertoires were generated with immunoSEQ multiplex PCR, while TCRdb's copy carries only in-frame clones and drops some. V and J calls and clone size are copied from that table; D and trimming were computed from the DNA. The repertoire has around 87,000 clones, roughly nine tenths of them found once; the top ten carry roughly 9%.

The chain couples TRBV20-1 to TRBJ1-5; possible D gene TRBD1, 5 bases. This clonotype was obtained from a man aged 45-65 years with acute or convalescent COVID-19. Sequences were obtained from peripheral blood. The CDR3 DNA follows: TGCAGCGACAGAAGGCAGCCCCAGCATTTT. This sequence encodes CSDRRQPQHF.